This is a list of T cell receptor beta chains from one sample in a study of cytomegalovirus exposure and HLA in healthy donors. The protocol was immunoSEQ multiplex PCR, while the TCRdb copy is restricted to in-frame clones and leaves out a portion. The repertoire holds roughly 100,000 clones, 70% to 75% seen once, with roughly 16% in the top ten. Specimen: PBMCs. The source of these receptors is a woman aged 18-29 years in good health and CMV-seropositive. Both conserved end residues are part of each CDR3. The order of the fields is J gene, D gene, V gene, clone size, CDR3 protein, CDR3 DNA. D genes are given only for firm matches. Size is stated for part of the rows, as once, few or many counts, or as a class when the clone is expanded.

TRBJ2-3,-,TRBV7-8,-,CASSLRGGRSSTDTQYF,TGTGCCAGCAGCTTAAGGGGGGGGAGATCTAGCACAGATACGCAGTATTTT
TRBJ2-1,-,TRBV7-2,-,CASSLRSLGSREQFF,TGTGCCAGCAGCTTAAGGAGTTTAGGTTCGCGCGAGCAGTTCTTC
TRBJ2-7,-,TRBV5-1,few,CASSLGQFYEQYF,TGCGCCAGCAGCTTGGGACAGTTCTACGAGCAGTACTTC
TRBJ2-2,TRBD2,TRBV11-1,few,CASRLLAGVTGELFF,TGTGCCAGCAGACTACTAGCGGGGGTCACCGGGGAGCTGTTTTTT
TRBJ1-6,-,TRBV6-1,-,CASSEKTANSPLHF,TGTGCCAGCAGTGAAAAAACAGCTAATTCACCCCTCCACTTT
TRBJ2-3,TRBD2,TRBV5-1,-,CATNPGGNTDTQYF,TGCGCCACCAACCCGGGGGGGAACACAGATACGCAGTATTTT
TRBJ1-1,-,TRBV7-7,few,CASSLERGTEAFF,TGTGCCAGCAGCTTAGAAAGGGGGACTGAAGCTTTCTTT
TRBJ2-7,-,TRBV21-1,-,CASSAKWGGFYEQYF,TGTGCCAGCAGCGCCAAATGGGGCGGATTCTACGAGCAGTACTTC
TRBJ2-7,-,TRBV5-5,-,CASSWDTPYEQYF,TGTGCCAGCAGCTGGGACACACCCTACGAGCAGTACTTC
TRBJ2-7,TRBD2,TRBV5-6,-,CASSLAGSSYEQYF,TGTGCCAGCAGTCTAGCGGGGAGCTCCTACGAGCAGTACTTC
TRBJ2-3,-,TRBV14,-,CASSQLQNPVSTDTQYF,TGTGCCAGCAGCCAACTCCAGAACCCAGTTAGCACAGATACGCAGTATTTT
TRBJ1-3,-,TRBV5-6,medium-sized,CASSLAWDTAKNRNF,TGTGCCAGCAGCTTAGCGTGGGACACCGCCAAAAATCGGAATTTT
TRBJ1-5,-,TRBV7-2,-,CASSLSQASHQPQHF,TGTGCCAGCAGCTTATCGCAGGCCTCCCATCAGCCCCAGCATTTT
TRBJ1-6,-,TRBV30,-,CASRTGWESSPLHF,TGTGCCTCTAGGACGGGCTGGGAGAGTTCACCCCTCCACTTT
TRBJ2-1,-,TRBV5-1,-,CASSPGTAGRAYNEQFF,TGCGCCAGCAGCCCCGGGACAGCGGGCCGGGCCTACAATGAGCAGTTCTTC
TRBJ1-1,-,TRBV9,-,CASSVEGSNTEAFF,TGTGCCAGCAGCGTAGAAGGGAGCAACACTGAAGCTTTCTTT
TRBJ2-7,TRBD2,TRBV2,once,CASSGDYSYEQYF,TGTGCCAGCAGCGGGGACTACTCCTACGAGCAGTACTTC
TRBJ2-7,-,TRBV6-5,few,CASRLEGGIYEQYF,TGTGCCAGCCGGCTTGAAGGAGGAATCTACGAGCAGTACTTC
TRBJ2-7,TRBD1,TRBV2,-,CASSEQGVGNEQYF,TGTGCCAGCAGTGAACAGGGGGTGGGAAACGAGCAGTACTTC
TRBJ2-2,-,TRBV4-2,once,CASSQRPLRSATGELFF,TGTGCCAGCAGCCAGCGGCCTTTGAGAAGCGCCACCGGGGAGCTGTTTTTT
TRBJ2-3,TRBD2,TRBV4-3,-,CASSQARGGDTQYF,TGCGCCAGCAGCCAAGCCCGGGGGGGGGATACGCAGTATTTT
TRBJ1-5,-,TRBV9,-,CASSETAGSNQPQHF,TGTGCCAGCAGCGAAACGGCGGGGAGCAATCAGCCCCAGCATTTT
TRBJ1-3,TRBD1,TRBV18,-,CASSPPGTGTNTIYF,TGTGCCAGCTCACCACCAGGGACAGGGACGAACACCATATATTTT
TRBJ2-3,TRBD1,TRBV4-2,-,CASTPQGAGFADTQYF,TGTGCCAGCACACCTCAGGGGGCGGGTTTCGCAGATACGCAGTATTTT
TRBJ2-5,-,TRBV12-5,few,CASGKLETQYF,TGTGCTAGTGGTAAACTAGAGACCCAGTACTTC
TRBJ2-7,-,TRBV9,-,CASSVRDFYEQYF,TGTGCCAGCAGCGTGAGGGACTTCTACGAGCAGTACTTC
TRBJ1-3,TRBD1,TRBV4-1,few,CASSQEKGAGNTIYF,TGCGCCAGCAGCCAAGAAAAGGGGGCCGGAAACACCATATATTTT
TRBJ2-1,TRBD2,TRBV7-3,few,CASSLTPGLAGELFF,TGTGCCAGCAGCTTAACCCCCGGACTAGCGGGAGAATTGTTCTTC
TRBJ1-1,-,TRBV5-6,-,CASSLRGRESRTEAFF,TGTGCCAGCAGCTTGCGAGGCAGGGAAAGTCGCACTGAAGCTTTCTTT
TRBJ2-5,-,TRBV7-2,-,CASSPPPAEETQYF,TGTGCCAGCAGCCCCCCGCCGGCGGAAGAGACCCAGTACTTC
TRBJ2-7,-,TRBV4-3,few,CASSQDISQMTYEQYF,TGCGCCAGCAGCCAAGATATATCACAGATGACCTACGAGCAGTACTTC
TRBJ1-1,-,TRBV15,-,CATSRDAFGGLTEAFF,TGTGCCACCAGCAGAGATGCGTTCGGGGGATTGACTGAAGCTTTCTTT
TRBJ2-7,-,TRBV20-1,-,CSASSPEQYF,TGCAGTGCTAGTTCTCCCGAGCAGTACTTC
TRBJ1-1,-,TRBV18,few,CASSQNLQRNTEAFF,TGTGCCAGCTCACAAAACCTACAGAGGAACACTGAAGCTTTCTTT
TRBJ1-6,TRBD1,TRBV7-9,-,CASSSQPTGGNSPLHF,TGTGCCAGCAGCTCGCAGCCGACAGGGGGGAATTCACCCCTCCACTTT
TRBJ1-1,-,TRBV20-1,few,CSAGADTEAFF,TGCAGTGCTGGGGCAGACACTGAAGCTTTCTTT
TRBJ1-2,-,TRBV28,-,CASSSQGRNYGYTF,TGTGCCAGCAGTTCGCAGGGAAGGAACTATGGCTACACCTTC
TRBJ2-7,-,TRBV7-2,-,CASSLVVGGSYEQYF,TGTGCCAGCAGCTTAGTGGTGGGAGGCTCCTACGAGCAGTACTTC
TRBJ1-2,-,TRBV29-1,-,CSVGVSLWLGGPPLGGYTF,TGCAGCGTTGGGGTTTCCCTGTGGCTTGGAGGTCCACCCTTGGGTGGCTACACCTTC
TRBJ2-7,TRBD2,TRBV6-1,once,CASSDITQRGPYEQYF,TGTGCCAGCAGTGATATCACTCAGCGGGGCCCCTACGAGCAGTACTTC
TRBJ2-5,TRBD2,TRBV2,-,CASGGLAGSQETQYF,TGTGCCAGCGGGGGACTAGCGGGCTCTCAAGAGACCCAGTACTTC
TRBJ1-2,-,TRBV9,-,CASSPARPQADINYGYTF,TGTGCCAGCAGCCCCGCTAGGCCCCAGGCGGACATTAACTATGGCTACACCTTC
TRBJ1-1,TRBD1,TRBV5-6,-,CASSLVDRASNTEAFF,TGTGCCAGCAGCTTGGTAGACAGGGCCTCGAACACTGAAGCTTTCTTT
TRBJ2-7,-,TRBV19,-,CASSLRHSPYEQYF,TGTGCCAGTAGTCTCAGGCACAGCCCCTACGAGCAGTACTTC
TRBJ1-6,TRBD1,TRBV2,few,CASSGPPGTGGPYNSPLHF,TGTGCCAGCAGTGGACCGCCCGGGACAGGGGGTCCTTATAATTCACCCCTCCACTTT
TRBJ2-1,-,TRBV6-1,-,CASSEATTGRSSYNEQFF,TGTGCCAGCAGTGAAGCCACCACGGGTAGGAGCTCCTACAATGAGCAGTTCTTC
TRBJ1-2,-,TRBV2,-,CASTLTASNYGYTF,TGTGCCAGCACCCTGACAGCCTCTAACTATGGCTACACCTTC
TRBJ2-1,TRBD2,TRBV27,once,CASITGTSGYNEQFF,TGTGCCAGCATTACCGGGACTAGCGGATACAATGAGCAGTTCTTC
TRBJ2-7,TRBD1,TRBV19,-,CASSMRQGGKEQYF,TGTGCCAGTAGTATGAGACAGGGGGGCAAGGAGCAGTACTTC
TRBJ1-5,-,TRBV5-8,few,CASSNSLSNQPQHF,TGTGCCAGCAGCAACAGTTTAAGCAATCAGCCCCAGCATTTT
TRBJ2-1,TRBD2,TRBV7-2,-,CASSSARGLSSYNEQFF,TGTGCCAGCAGCTCAGCCCGGGGACTATCCTCCTACAATGAGCAGTTCTTC
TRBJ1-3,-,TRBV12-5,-,CASGLVGVDTIYF,TGTGCTAGTGGTTTGGTAGGAGTGGACACCATATATTTT
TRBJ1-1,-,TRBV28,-,CASSLSTGTEAFF,TGTGCCAGCAGTTTATCGACGGGCACTGAAGCTTTCTTT
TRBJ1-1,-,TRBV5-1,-,CASSLGRGTEAFF,TGCGCCAGCAGCTTAGGACGGGGCACTGAAGCTTTCTTT
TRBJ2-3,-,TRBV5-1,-,CASSGDSHDTDTQYF,TGCGCCAGCAGCGGGGACTCACATGACACAGATACGCAGTATTTT
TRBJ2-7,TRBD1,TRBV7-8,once,CASSPDLDRVNEQYF,TGTGCCAGCAGCCCCGACCTGGACAGGGTAAACGAGCAGTACTTC
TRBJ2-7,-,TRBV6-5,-,CASSPGSGPVYEQYF,TGTGCCAGCAGTCCGGGGAGCGGTCCCGTTTACGAGCAGTACTTC
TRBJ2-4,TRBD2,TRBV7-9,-,CASSLASGGGDIQYF,TGTGCCAGCAGCTTAGCTAGCGGGGGGGGAGACATTCAGTACTTC
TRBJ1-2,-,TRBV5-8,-,CASRSTGMRYGYTF,TGTGCCAGCAGGTCAACAGGGATGCGCTATGGCTACACCTTC